These 30 T cell receptor beta chains were all obtained from the same sample, sequenced in a study of blood T cells in healthy people across ages. A second PCR, run for roughly 7 to 11 cycles, used a sample-barcoded 5' primer plus a J-beta primer mix. In TCRdb, the 5' RACE reads were re-called with MiXCR into one record per CDR3 protein. This sample has around 800,000 distinct CDR3 sequences, with around 62% found just once. Sequencing used blood. The receptor set was obtained from a man younger than 40 in good health.

The gene calls are TRBV29-1 and TRBJ2-6; the D is unclear. The V gene's germline CDR1 is SQVTM and CDR2 ANQGSEA. Trimming shortened V by 4 bases and J by 4 bases, and 8 bases separated the two germline ends. The CDR3 is made up of 13 amino acids. As DNA, the CDR3 is TGCAGCGTTGTCGCCGGAGGGGCCAACGTCCTGACTTTC. It translates to CSVVAGGANVLTF.

The chain employs TRBV6-5 and TRBJ1-4; D uncertain. The V gene lost 2 bases and the J gene lost 0 bases, with 10 bases spanning the gap. CDR1 MNHEY and CDR2 SVGAGI come from the germline V gene. This CDR3 region has 16 residues. In nucleotides, the CDR3 is TGTGCCAGCAGTTACGGGTCCTGGGCAACTAATGAAAAACTGTTTTTT. Translating gives CASSYGSWATNEKLFF.

This clonotype was seen a few times. V gene TRBV4-2 combines with J gene TRBJ2-4; 9 nucleotides match TRBD1. V lost 4 bases and J lost 13; bases outside the gene matches: 8. The CDR3 runs to 13 residues. Germline CDR1 reads LGHNA; CDR2 reads YNFKEQ. Written as DNA, the CDR3 is TGTGCCAGCAGCCTAGGGACAGGGAAGGAGCAGTACTTC. Its protein is CASSLGTGKEQYF.

This clonotype turned up a few times. The rearrangement joins TRBV7-8 to TRBJ2-5, with TRBD1 matching 8 bases. Losses at the gene ends were 1 base for V and 7 bases for J; bases not matched to a gene: 5. Germline values: CDR1 SGHVS, CDR2 FQNEAQ. This CDR3 comprises 14 residues. The CDR3 is CASSLGWTGWTQYF. The DNA of the CDR3 is TGTGCCAGCAGCTTAGGGTGGACAGGGTGGACCCAGTACTTC.

In this sample, this clonotype turned up a few times. The chain couples TRBV4-3 to TRBJ2-6; D remains ambiguous. The length of the CDR3 is 16 residues. V was trimmed by 0 bases and J by 0 bases, leaving 6 bases between them. Germline CDR1 LGHNA, CDR2 YSLEER. The CDR3 DNA follows: TGCGCCAGCAGCCAAGATATACTCTCTGGGGCCAACGTCCTGACTTTC. It codes for CASSQDILSGANVLTF.

The rearrangement uses TRBV7-3 and TRBJ2-7; D is perhaps TRBD1 or TRBD2 (6 bases each). The J call may be faulty, since TRBJ2-1 better matches the DNA end. The CDR3 runs 13 residues. CDR1 is SGHTA and CDR2 is FQGTGA in the germline V gene. This CDR3 is CASSVPGANEQFF. The CDR3 bases are TGTGCCAGCAGCGTCCCGGGGGCCAATGAGCAGTTCTTC.

The chain carries TRBV20-1 and TRBJ1-6, with no clear D. The length of the CDR3 is 16 residues. V was pared by 0 bases and J by 1 base, with 10 bases between. CDR1 and CDR2 (germline): DFQATT, SNEGSKA (reference sequence). This chain's CDR3 is CSARDLVGSYNSPLHF. In DNA, the CDR3 is TGCAGTGCTAGAGATTTAGTGGGGTCCTATAATTCACCCCTCCACTTT.

The chain couples TRBV29-1 to TRBJ2-5; tentative D call: TRBD2 (6 bases). The ends were cut back, 8 bases at V and 1 base at J, with 17 bases in the middle. Germline V CDR1 and CDR2: SQVTM, ANQGSEA. This CDR3 spans 14 amino acids. In DNA, the CDR3 is TGCAGCATCCCCCGGGACTCGGGCCAAGAGACCCAGTACTTC. It codes for CSIPRDSGQETQYF.

The chain recombines TRBV6-1 with TRBJ2-5, with D perhaps matching TRBD2 (6 bases). Near its end, the DNA agrees better with TRBJ2-7, so the J call may be wrong. The germline CDR1 and CDR2 sequences are MNHNS and SASEGT. The CDR3 is 13 residues long. Here the CDR3 DNA reads TGTGCCAGCAGCCAGGGACTCAACTACGAGCAGTACTTC. This gives the protein CASSQGLNYEQYF.

The V gene is TRBV20-1, the J gene TRBJ2-7; 9 bases align to TRBD1. This CDR3 is 14 amino acids long. The V segment lost 1 base and the J segment 2 bases; nucleotides outside the gene matches: 3. The germline CDR1 and CDR2 sequences are DFQATT and SNEGSKA (reference sequence). The CDR3 coding sequence is TGCAGTGCTAGAGCGACAGGGGGACCCTACGAGCAGTACTTC. It translates to CSARATGGPYEQYF.

The chain has TRBV5-4 and TRBJ2-3; the match to TRBD2 covers 15 bases. Germline V CDR1 and CDR2: SGHNT, YYREEE (reference sequence). This CDR3 has 16 amino acids. V gave up 3 bases and J gave up 5 bases; unmatched junction bases: 4. The CDR3 region has the DNA TGTGCCAGCAGCTCCGGACTAGCGGGGGGGCGAGATACGCAGTATTTT. It translates to CASSSGLAGGRDTQYF.

V usage is TRBV3-1 and J usage is TRBJ1-5, with D possibly being TRBD1 (5 bases). V was shortened by 0 bases and J by 5 bases, with 11 bases between the two germline ends. The CDR3 is 15 residues long. In germline, CDR1 is LGHDT, CDR2 YNNKEL (reference sequence). This CDR3 is CASSQDQDTYQPQHF. The CDR3 DNA reads as TGTGCCAGCAGCCAAGATCAGGACACCTATCAGCCCCAGCATTTT.

The chain couples TRBV27 to TRBJ2-1, with TRBD1 identical over 7 bases. The germline CDR1 and CDR2 sequences are MNHEY and SMNVEV (reference sequence). Trimming cost V 4 bases and J 3 bases; bases outside gene matches: 3. The CDR3 spans 14 residues. In nucleotides, the CDR3 is TGTGCCAGCAGTTGGGGGACAGTCTACAATGAGCAGTTCTTC. Its protein is CASSWGTVYNEQFF.

This clonotype was picked up a small number of times. V is TRBV7-2 and J is TRBJ2-1, with D tentatively TRBD2 (6 bases). CDR1 and CDR2 (germline): SGHTA, FQGNSA. V was pared by 8 bases and J by 8 bases, with 16 bases between. CDR3 length: 13 amino acids. CDR3 DNA sequence: TGTGCCAGCGCGGGGCCCTCTGGTCATGAGCAGTTCTTC. It is translated as CASAGPSGHEQFF.

V and J are TRBV7-2 and TRBJ2-1, with TRBD2 matching 8 bases. The CDR3 is 18 amino acids. V lost 5 bases to trimming and J lost 0 bases; unmatched junction nucleotides: 12. Germline V gene sequence: CDR1 SGHTA, CDR2 FQGNSA. CDR3 residues: CASSLLTSEEFSYNEQFF. CDR3 DNA sequence: TGTGCCAGCAGCCTTTTGACTAGCGAGGAGTTCTCCTACAATGAGCAGTTCTTC.

CDR3 bases: TGTGCCAGCAGCCAACAGGGGGGCCTCCTCTACGAGCAGTACTTC. Translated, it gives CASSQQGGLLYEQYF. The gene calls are TRBV7-2 and TRBJ2-4; 8 bases fit TRBD1. The end of the DNA is better explained by TRBJ2-7, so the J call may be wrong. The CDR3 contains 15 residues. CDR1 and CDR2 (germline): SGHTA, FQGNSA.

The chain employs TRBV6-5 and TRBJ2-5, with 7 bases fitting TRBD2. The DNA end is more similar to TRBJ2-7, so the J call may be wrong. The CDR3 extends over 13 amino acids. Germline CDR1 reads MNHEY; CDR2 reads SVGAGI. CDR3 sequence reads: CASSYERGNEQYF. CDR3 in DNA: TGTGCCAGCAGTTACGAGCGGGGCAACGAGCAGTACTTC.

The V and J genes are TRBV6-5 and TRBJ2-7; TRBD2 is a possible D gene (7 bases). Germline CDR1 reads MNHEY; CDR2 reads SVGAGI. V lost 2 bases and J lost 5, with 19 bases in between. The CDR3 has 16 residues. CDR3 protein: CASSYGLPGGPDEQYF. CDR3 nucleotide sequence: TGTGCCAGCAGTTACGGGTTGCCGGGGGGCCCGGACGAGCAGTACTTC.

The rearrangement joins TRBV7-9 to TRBJ2-1; TRBD2 is a possible D gene (7 bases). The assigned J gene may be wrong: the sequence end matches TRBJ2-7 better. Germline V gene data show CDR1 as SEHNR and CDR2 as FQNEAQ (reference sequence). CDR3 size: 16 residues. DNA for the CDR3: TGTGCCAGCAGCATCGCCGGGGCAGGGGACTACAATGAGCAGTACTTC. It specifies CASSIAGAGDYNEQYF.

This clonotype has a single count. The chain is built from TRBV28 and TRBJ2-3, with TRBD2 matching 7 bases. V lost 5 bases and J lost 5; bases outside the gene matches: 10. The CDR3 extends over 15 amino acids. CDR1 MDHEN and CDR2 SYDVKM come from the germline V gene. CDR3 sequence: CASSRRLADRDTQYF. DNA of the CDR3: TGTGCCAGCAGTCGAAGACTAGCTGATCGAGATACGCAGTATTTT.

This clonotype was seen a single time. J is TRBJ2-7 and V is TRBV27; D unresolved. Germline V gene sequence: CDR1 MNHEY, CDR2 SMNVEV (reference sequence). V dropped 3 bases and J dropped 1 base, with 7 bases sitting between them. The CDR3 runs 13 residues. CDR3 amino acids: CASSFTQSYEQYF. For the CDR3, the DNA is TGTGCCAGCAGTTTTACACAGTCCTACGAGCAGTACTTC.

This clonotype was recorded a few times. The chain has TRBV2 and TRBJ2-5, with 8 bases aligning to TRBD2. The V gene's germline CDR1 is SNHLY and CDR2 FYNNEI. This CDR3 contains 14 residues. Trimming cost V 11 bases and J 1 base; bases outside gene matches: 9. Here the CDR3 reads CAGGRAGAQETQYF. DNA of the CDR3: TGTGCCGGGGGTCGAGCGGGGGCCCAAGAGACCCAGTACTTC.

In this sample, this clonotype turned up a few times. The chain carries TRBV7-9 and TRBJ2-5; unclear D gene. This CDR3 has 16 amino acids. Trimming stripped 0 bases from V and 2 bases from J, with 13 bases between. CDR1 and CDR2 (germline): SEHNR, FQNEAQ (reference sequence). The CDR3 loop is CASSLAIFSEQETQYF. The CDR3 coding sequence is TGTGCCAGCAGCTTAGCCATATTTTCAGAGCAAGAGACCCAGTACTTC. The variable domain in full, with the rest retrieved from reference TRBV7-9 and TRBJ2-5, is DTGVSQNPRHKITKRGQNVTFRCDPISEHNRLYWYRQTLGQGPEFLTYFQNEAQLEKSRLLSDRFSAERPKGSFSTLEIQRTEQGDSAMYLCASSLAIFSEQETQYFGPGTRLLVL.

This rearrangement joins TRBV6-1 to TRBJ2-1; a weak D match, TRBD1 (5 bases). The germline CDR1 and CDR2 sequences are MNHNS and SASEGT. V lost 8 bases, J lost 10 bases, and 18 bases lay in between. There are 13 residues in the CDR3. The DNA of the CDR3 is TGTGCCAGCCGACCCAGAGCAGGGAAGGAGCAGTTCTTC. It specifies CASRPRAGKEQFF.

This clonotype has a handful of counts. The chain carries TRBV12-3 or TRBV12-4 and TRBJ1-5; D remains ambiguous. The CDR3 consists of 13 residues. V lost 6 bases, J lost 5 bases, and 11 bases lay in between. For the CDR3, the DNA is TGTGCCAGCAGGGAGGGCGGTGATCAGCCCCAGCATTTT. It codes for CASREGGDQPQHF.

The gene calls are TRBV28 and TRBJ2-7; D possibly corresponds to TRBD1 (6 bases). The CDR3 totals 14 residues. CDR1 is MDHEN, CDR2 SYDVKM, per germline. The V gene lost 2 bases and the J gene lost 2 bases, with 10 bases spanning the gap. This chain's CDR3 is CASSLGDTAYEQYF. The DNA of the CDR3 is TGTGCCAGCAGTTTAGGGGACACGGCCTACGAGCAGTACTTC.

The chain is built from TRBV3-1 and TRBJ2-4; D gene uncertain. The last part of the DNA fits TRBJ2-7 better; the J call may be wrong. There are 14 residues in the CDR3. Germline values: CDR1 LGHDT, CDR2 YNNKEL (reference sequence). The CDR3 nucleotides read TGTGCCAGCAGCAAAGGAGCAAACTCCTACGAGCAGTACTTC. Protein product: CASSKGANSYEQYF.

The chain uses TRBV5-1 and TRBJ2-3, with D tentatively TRBD2 (5 bases). The V end lost 6 bases, the J end lost 2 bases, and 13 bases lay between the germline ends. CDR1 SGHRS and CDR2 YFSETQ come from the germline V gene. The CDR3 runs 14 residues. The CDR3 is CASNHGGYTDTQYF. The CDR3 DNA reads as TGCGCCAGCAACCACGGCGGGTACACAGATACGCAGTATTTT.

The chain recombines TRBV20-1 with TRBJ1-5, with a tentative D call TRBD1 (5 bases). Germline V gene sequence: CDR1 DFQATT, CDR2 SNEGSKA (reference sequence). The V and J ends lost 0 bases and 3 bases respectively, with 15 bases between them. The CDR3 sequence is 16 residues long. The CDR3 nucleotides are TGCAGTGCTAGAGATATCAGGAGGGGCCACAATCAGCCCCAGCATTTT. This translates into CSARDIRRGHNQPQHF.

The rearrangement joins TRBV20-1 to TRBJ2-5; the match to TRBD1 covers 9 bases. The CDR3 extends over 16 amino acids. Germline lookup yields CDR1 DFQATT and CDR2 SNEGSKA (reference sequence). With V trimmed by 3 bases and J by 2 bases, 10 bases remained unmatched. The CDR3 loop reads CSARPRDRVIQETQYF. The CDR3 DNA sequence: TGCAGTGCTAGGCCCCGGGACAGGGTAATTCAAGAGACCCAGTACTTC.